This T cell receptor beta chain was identified during a study of blood T cells in healthy people across ages. The CDR3 has 14 amino acids. Trimming took off 3 bases at V and 4 bases at J, with 9 bases between the two ends. Looked up from germline, CDR1 is MDHEN and CDR2 is SYDVKM. Combining a sample-barcoded 5' primer with a J-beta primer mix, a second PCR ran for about 7 to 11 cycles. From the 5' RACE reads, TCRdb called clonotypes with MiXCR, one entry per CDR3 protein. Altogether roughly 700,000 distinct CDR3 sequences are present, 25% being singletons, with the ten largest covering 9.4%. These data were also reused for a study on T cells of mothers and their children.

The V gene is TRBV28, the J gene TRBJ1-4; D remains ambiguous. The sequencing sample was made of blood. The sequence was obtained from a boy aged 5-17 years in good health. The CDR3 DNA follows: TGTGCCAGCAGTTTCGGGCCAGATAATGAAAAACTGTTTTTT. This encodes CASSFGPDNEKLFF.